Below, 25 T cell receptor beta chains from the same sample are listed, as sequenced in a study of blood T cell repertoires in COVID-19. Assay used: immunoSEQ multiplex PCR; TCRdb lists only in-frame clones, some missing. The table lists about 250,000 clones, about 86% of them singletons, with around 4% in the top ten. The sample was peripheral blood. All receptors come from a man aged 45-60 years with active or convalescent COVID-19.

The CDR3 loop is CASSIEDRYYNEQFF. The CDR3 DNA is TGTGCCAGTAGTATAGAGGACAGGTACTACAATGAGCAGTTCTTC. The genes are TRBV19 and TRBJ2-1; 7 bases align to TRBD1. V shed 0 bases, J shed 3 bases, and the junction held 2 bases outside the gene matches. Germline V gene lookup returns CDR1 LNHDA and CDR2 SQIVND (reference sequence). The CDR3 extends over 15 amino acids.

The DNA for the CDR3 is TGTGCCAGCAGCAGCGACAGGGGCGATCGGGACACCTTC. Translated, it gives CASSSDRGDRDTF. V gene TRBV7-9 combines with J gene TRBJ1-2; 8 bases map to TRBD1. With 5 bases clipped from V and 12 bases from J, the junction kept 11 bases outside the gene matches. This CDR3 has 13 amino acids. The V gene's germline CDR1 is SEHNR and CDR2 FQNEAQ (reference sequence).

This sequence joins TRBV24-1 and TRBJ2-2; weak D call: TRBD2 (5 bases). This CDR3 spans 16 amino acids. Trimming cost V 9 bases and J 2 bases, with 18 bases left between them. Germline V CDR1 and CDR2: KGHDR, SFDVKD. The DNA of the CDR3 is TGTGCCACCCAGTACGGAAGGGCGGGTAACACCGGGGAGCTGTTTTTT. It translates to CATQYGRAGNTGELFF.

The chain has TRBV5-8 and TRBJ1-1, with D possibly matching TRBD1 (6 bases). Germline assignment: CDR1 SGHTS and CDR2 YDEGEE. This CDR3 is 15 amino acids long. V lost 3 bases and J lost 4, with 16 bases in between. The CDR3 bases are TGTGCCAGCAGCTGGGGGGGGCTGTTTGGCACTGAAGCTTTCTTT. Residues: CASSWGGLFGTEAFF.

The gene calls are TRBV2 and TRBJ2-3, with 13 bases aligning to TRBD2. J was trimmed by 5 bases and V by 8 bases; bases with no gene match: 7. The CDR3 spans 15 residues. From germline, CDR1 is SNHLY and CDR2 FYNNEI. The CDR3 reads CASQERTSGGDTQYF. The CDR3 region has the DNA TGTGCCAGCCAGGAGAGGACTAGCGGGGGAGATACGCAGTATTTT.

This chain links TRBV29-1 with TRBJ2-7, with a tentative D call TRBD2 (5 bases). V lost 1 base and J lost 3, with 10 bases in between. Germline V lookup: CDR1 SQVTM, CDR2 ANQGSEA. The CDR3 consists of 13 residues. The CDR3 here is CSVEVEGGYEQYF. CDR3 DNA: TGCAGCGTTGAAGTCGAGGGTGGCTACGAGCAGTACTTC.

V gene TRBV6-5 combines with J gene TRBJ1-1, with a possible D match to TRBD1 (5 bases). The V gene's germline CDR1 is MNHEY and CDR2 SVGAGI. The CDR3 has 14 amino acids. Trimming took off 2 bases at V and 5 bases at J, with 12 bases between the two ends. CDR3 residues: CASSYRGYGTEAFF. In DNA, the CDR3 is TGTGCCAGCAGTTACAGGGGCTATGGGACTGAAGCTTTCTTT.

This chain links TRBV10-3 with TRBJ2-3; 14 bases are a match to TRBD2. The CDR3 runs to 16 residues. The germline CDR1 and CDR2 sequences are ENHRY and SYGVKD. Germline trimming cut 6 bases from V and 6 bases from J; bases unmatched to any gene: 8. The chain's CDR3 is CAIRDGTSGGSDTQYF. CDR3 bases: TGTGCCATCAGGGACGGGACTAGCGGGGGTTCGGATACGCAGTATTTT.

The J gene is TRBJ2-6, the V gene TRBV6-5; D call uncertain. The CDR3 has 14 residues. The germline V and J ends were trimmed by 8 bases and 1 base, with 9 bases remaining between them. Germline values: CDR1 MNHEY, CDR2 SVGAGI. The CDR3 coding sequence is TGTGCCAGCGGTAGTTGGTCTGGGGCCAACGTCCTGACTTTC. This translates into CASGSWSGANVLTF.

This chain uses TRBV18 with TRBJ1-1; TRBD1 aligns across 7 bases. This CDR3 is 17 amino acids long. The germline V gene encodes CDR1 KGHSH and CDR2 LQKENI. The J segment lost 0 bases and the V segment lost 4 bases, leaving 11 bases of the junction unmatched. The CDR3 nucleotides are TGTGCCAGCTCACTCACAGCCAGGGGGGCCATGAACACTGAAGCTTTCTTT. Translation gives CASSLTARGAMNTEAFF.

The V and J genes are TRBV15 and TRBJ2-5; unclear D gene. The V gene's germline CDR1 is LNHNV and CDR2 YYDKDF (reference sequence). The CDR3 length is 15 residues. V was shortened by 2 bases and J by 5 bases, with 15 bases between the two germline ends. The CDR3 region has the DNA TGTGCCACCAGCAGAAATAGTGTTGGCGGTGAGACCCAGTACTTC. Translated: CATSRNSVGGETQYF.

In its sample, this clone was seen once. The chain employs TRBV28 and TRBJ1-6, with TRBD1 identical over 7 bases. The J segment lost 6 bases and the V segment lost 5 bases, leaving 1 base of the junction unmatched. CDR3 size: 13 residues. Germline V CDR1 and CDR2: MDHEN, SYDVKM. The CDR3 spells CASSRDSNSPLHF. CDR3 bases: TGTGCCAGCAGTCGGGACAGTAATTCACCCCTCCACTTT.

The J gene is TRBJ2-2, the V gene TRBV23-1; D might be TRBD1 (6 bases). TRBV23-1 is an ORF for which the function is uncertain. V lost 0 bases, J lost 3 bases, and 14 bases lay in between. This CDR3 region has 17 residues. The CDR3 here is CASSQSYREGDTGELFF. CDR3 DNA: TGCGCCAGCAGTCAATCGTACAGGGAAGGCGACACCGGGGAGCTGTTTTTT.

The chain employs TRBV9 and TRBJ1-4; a weak D match, TRBD1 (6 bases). The CDR3 consists of 15 residues. Germline V gene lookup returns CDR1 SGDLS and CDR2 YYNGEE. Trimming cost V 4 bases and J 5 bases, with 15 bases left between them. CDR3 nucleotide sequence: TGTGCCAGCAGCACTACAGGAACAGGGAATGAAAAACTGTTTTTT. It encodes CASSTTGTGNEKLFF.

The chain couples TRBV30 to TRBJ1-1; the D gene is possibly TRBD1 (6 bases). Trimming shortened V by 3 bases and J by 9 bases, and 20 bases separated the two germline ends. This CDR3 is 14 amino acids long. Germline V gene lookup returns CDR1 GTSNPN and CDR2 SVGIG (reference sequence). For the CDR3, the DNA is TGTGCCTGGAGATCGGGCGGGGGCCAGTGGAAAGCTTTCTTT. It specifies CAWRSGGGQWKAFF.

The V and J genes are TRBV7-8 and TRBJ2-5; the match to TRBD2 covers 9 bases. V was pared by 1 base and J by 2 bases, with 5 bases of the junction left unmatched. In germline, CDR1 is SGHVS, CDR2 FQNEAQ. The CDR3 sequence is 16 residues long. CDR3 loop: CASSLGAGGNQETQYF. Here the CDR3 DNA reads TGTGCCAGCAGCTTAGGAGCGGGGGGCAATCAAGAGACCCAGTACTTC.

The rearrangement uses TRBV15 and TRBJ2-3, with TRBD2 identical over 10 bases. J lost 3 bases, V lost 1 base, and 7 bases had no gene match. The length of the CDR3 is 17 residues. CDR1 and CDR2 (germline): LNHNV, YYDKDF (reference sequence). The CDR3 bases are TGTGCCACCAGCAGAGGGGGAGCTAGCGGGGGAACAGATACGCAGTATTTT. Protein: CATSRGGASGGTDTQYF.

Ten or more counts support this clone. V gene TRBV10-3 combines with J gene TRBJ2-7, with 8 bases identical to TRBD2. This CDR3 comprises 15 residues. Losses at the gene ends were 2 bases for V and 0 bases for J; bases not matched to a gene: 3. Germline CDR1 and CDR2: ENHRY and SYGVKD. CDR3 in DNA: TGTGCCATCAGTGAGACTAGCGGATACTCCTACGAGCAGTACTTC. Protein sequence: CAISETSGYSYEQYF.

The rearrangement uses TRBV5-1 and TRBJ1-1, with unresolved D. This CDR3 region has 13 residues. V lost 4 bases to trimming and J lost 0 bases, with 7 bases between them. CDR1 SGHRS and CDR2 YFSETQ come from the germline V gene. The CDR3 loop reads CASSQDVNTEAFF. The CDR3, as DNA: TGCGCCAGCAGCCAGGATGTGAACACTGAAGCTTTCTTT.

J is TRBJ1-5 and V is TRBV23-1, with TRBD1 as a possible D gene (6 bases). TRBV23-1 is given ORF status, its function remaining uncertain. The CDR3 runs to 12 residues. In DNA form, the CDR3 reads TGCAACTTCAGGGGCGGCAATCAGCCCCAGCATTTT. It is translated as CNFRGGNQPQHF.

This chain links TRBV5-5 with TRBJ2-7, with unresolved D. With 2 bases removed from V and 2 bases from J, the gap between germline ends came to 8 bases. The CDR3 totals 13 residues. Germline V gene sequence: CDR1 SGHKS, CDR2 YYEKEE (reference sequence). The DNA of the CDR3 is TGTGCCAGCAGCTTCGCCCCTACCTACGAGCAGTACTTC. This gives the protein CASSFAPTYEQYF.

The rearrangement uses TRBV14 and TRBJ1-1; tentatively, D is TRBD1 (6 bases). This CDR3 is 15 amino acids long. Trimming pared 3 bases from V and 3 bases from J, leaving 14 bases between. Germline lookup yields CDR1 SGHDN and CDR2 FVKESK. This chain's CDR3 is CASSQSLGADTEAFF. The CDR3 DNA reads TGTGCCAGCAGCCAGAGTCTGGGGGCTGACACTGAAGCTTTCTTT.

The rearrangement links TRBV6-5 to TRBJ1-1, with D maybe TRBD1 (6 bases). Looked up from germline, CDR1 is MNHEY and CDR2 is SVGAGI. Trimming shortened V by 6 bases and J by 1 base, and 12 bases separated the two germline ends. The CDR3 has 14 residues. Here the CDR3 reads CASRPQGQNTEAFF. CDR3 bases: TGTGCCAGCAGACCCCAGGGACAGAACACTGAAGCTTTCTTT.

This clone turned up a few times. CDR3 residues: CASSLAGTGAHEQYF. CDR3 nucleotides: TGCGCCAGCAGCTTGGCCGGGACAGGGGCCCACGAGCAGTACTTC. The chain recombines TRBV5-1 with TRBJ2-7, with TRBD1 matching over 10 bases. CDR1 is SGHRS and CDR2 is YFSETQ in the germline V gene. This CDR3 is 15 amino acids long. The trim removed 0 bases at V and 5 bases at J, leaving 5 bases unmatched. Full variable domain (remainder filled in from reference TRBV5-1 and TRBJ2-7): KAGVTQTPRYLIKTRGQQVTLSCSPISGHRSVSWYQQTPGQGLQFLFEYFSETQRNKGNFPGRFSGRQFSNSRSEMNVSTLELGDSALYLCASSLAGTGAHEQYFGPGTRLTVT.

The rearrangement uses TRBV18 and TRBJ1-4, with D hard to call. This CDR3 is built from 16 residues. The V end was cut by 3 bases, the J end by 2 bases, with 13 bases between. CDR1 is KGHSH and CDR2 is LQKENI in the germline V gene. The CDR3 DNA sequence: TGTGCCAGCTCACCCGGACCCGGAGGCACTAATGAAAAACTGTTTTTT. Translation: CASSPGPGGTNEKLFF. Supplemented by reference TRBV18 and TRBJ1-4, the full variable domain reads NAGVMQNPRHLVRRRGQEARLRCSPMKGHSHVYWYRQLPEEGLKFMVYLQKENIIDESGMPKERFSAEFPKEGPSILRIQQVVRGDSAAYFCASSPGPGGTNEKLFFGSGTQLSVL.